Presented here are 17 T cell receptor beta chains from one specimen sequenced in a study of T cell responses to AZD1222 COVID-19 vaccine. Method: immunoSEQ multiplex PCR; TCRdb's copy keeps in-frame clones and lacks some. The top ten hold approximately 5.6% of the sample, which has over 120,000 clones, 88% seen once. The sample here was peripheral blood, taken 28 days after the second dose of the MenACWY control vaccine. The receptors were gathered from an adult who received the MenACWY meningococcal vaccine as a control.

V is TRBV6-5 and J is TRBJ1-1; D uncertain. Looked up from germline, CDR1 is MNHEY and CDR2 is SVGAGI. The CDR3 loop spans 13 amino acids. Trimming left V 1 base short and J 2 bases short, with 5 bases between. The CDR3 DNA reads as TGTGCCAGCAGTTACTTATTTAACACTGAAGCTTTCTTT. It specifies CASSYLFNTEAFF.

Comments on this clone: The junction departs from germline at one end; a sequencing error may be responsible. This chain uses TRBV12-3 or TRBV12-4 with TRBJ1-2, with a possible D match to TRBD1 (6 bases). The CDR3 spans 13 residues. The CDR3 sequence: CASSLGHLACCAF. The CDR3 DNA reads TGTGCCAGCAGTTTGGGACACCTCGCTTGCTGCGCCTTC.

The J gene is TRBJ1-5, the V gene TRBV6-5; D remains unclear. V dropped 7 bases and J dropped 2 bases, with 12 bases sitting between them. This CDR3 has 14 amino acids. The germline V gene has CDR1 MNHEY and CDR2 SVGAGI. The CDR3 sequence: CASKIGWGNQPQHF. The CDR3 DNA reads TGTGCCAGCAAAATTGGTTGGGGCAATCAGCCCCAGCATTTT.

This clone was recorded only once. This rearrangement joins TRBV9 to TRBJ2-7; D not resolved. The CDR3 loop spans 13 amino acids. Germline V gene sequence: CDR1 SGDLS, CDR2 YYNGEE. V was cut by 0 bases and J by 3 bases, with 7 bases left in between. CDR3 bases: TGTGCCAGCAGCGTAGAACCGGGCTACGAGCAGTACTTC. Its translation: CASSVEPGYEQYF.

The gene calls are TRBV30 and TRBJ1-3; possibly TRBD1 for D (5 bases). Germline V CDR1 and CDR2: GTSNPN, SVGIG (reference sequence). This CDR3 has 14 amino acids. With 1 base removed from V and 0 bases from J, the gap between germline ends came to 7 bases. In DNA form, the CDR3 reads TGTGCCTGGAGTGGACAGAGCTCTGGAAACACCATATATTTT. This translates into CAWSGQSSGNTIYF.

V and J are TRBV7-9 and TRBJ2-5, with D hard to call. The CDR3 has 17 residues. In germline, CDR1 is SEHNR, CDR2 FQNEAQ (reference sequence). The V end lost 4 bases, the J end lost 1 base, and 19 bases lay between the germline ends. The CDR3 loop is CASSSARARAPQETQYF. CDR3 nucleotide sequence: TGTGCCAGCAGCTCCGCCCGAGCCCGGGCACCCCAAGAGACCCAGTACTTC.

The chain uses TRBV6-4 and TRBJ2-1; 11 bases line up with TRBD2. V gave up 6 bases and J gave up 10 bases; unmatched junction bases: 8. The CDR3 is made up of 14 amino acids. Germline loops: CDR1 MRHNA, CDR2 SNTAGT. The CDR3 DNA reads as TGTGCCAGCAGCTTACCGGGACTAGCGGTGGAGCAGTTCTTC. It specifies CASSLPGLAVEQFF.

This chain links TRBV29-1 with TRBJ2-7; TRBD2 matches at 9 bases. Unmatched junction bases numbered 3, after V lost 6 bases and J lost 3 bases. The CDR3 spans 12 residues. Looked up from germline, CDR1 is SQVTM and CDR2 is ANQGSEA. The CDR3 reads CSVVSGSYEQYF. The CDR3 DNA is TGCAGCGTCGTTAGCGGGAGCTACGAGCAGTACTTC.

This rearrangement joins TRBV5-1 to TRBJ1-1; TRBD1 is a possible D gene (5 bases). V lost 1 base to trimming and J lost 3 bases, with 7 bases between them. The germline gives CDR1 SGHRS, CDR2 YFSETQ. There are 13 residues in the CDR3. CDR3 in amino acids: CASSLLGDTEAFF. In DNA form, the CDR3 reads TGCGCCAGCAGCTTGCTAGGGGACACTGAAGCTTTCTTT.

V and J are TRBV24-1 and TRBJ2-3; TRBD1 aligns across 8 bases. CDR3 length: 16 amino acids. Per the germline V gene, CDR1 is KGHDR and CDR2 is SFDVKD. The V gene end was trimmed by 4 bases and the J gene end by 1 base; junction bases not matched to a gene: 6. The CDR3: CATSDPGQGRTDTQYF. DNA of the CDR3: TGTGCCACCAGTGACCCCGGACAGGGCCGCACAGATACGCAGTATTTT.

V and J are TRBV5-5 and TRBJ2-3; 9 bases are shared with TRBD1. Germline assignment: CDR1 SGHKS and CDR2 YYEKEE (reference sequence). The V and J ends lost 4 bases and 2 bases, in that order; junction bases with no gene match: 8. The CDR3 extends over 16 amino acids. The DNA of the CDR3 is TGTGCCAGCAGCCAGCTGGGGACAGGGAACACAGATACGCAGTATTTT. Translation: CASSQLGTGNTDTQYF.

The chain recombines TRBV11-3 with TRBJ1-4; 7 bases match TRBD1. The CDR3 sequence is 15 residues long. CDR1 and CDR2 (germline): SGHNT, YENEEA. With V trimmed by 8 bases and J by 3 bases, 9 bases remained unmatched. The CDR3, as DNA: TGTGCCAGCCGCACAGGGGAGGGGGCTAATGAAAAACTGTTTTTT. Translation: CASRTGEGANEKLFF.

This chain joins TRBV3-1 (or the pseudogene TRBV3-2) and TRBJ1-2; TRBD1 agrees at 9 bases. Germline CDR1 is LGHDT and CDR2 is YNNKEL (reference sequence). V shed 6 bases and J 8 bases; nucleotides not matched to a gene: 7. The CDR3 runs to 13 residues. CDR3 sequence: CASSHGQGNGYTF. The CDR3, as DNA: TGTGCCAGCAGTCATGGACAGGGGAACGGCTACACCTTC.

A remark on this clone: At the DNA level, this CDR3 is encoded by other sequences in the same sample as well. The chain links TRBV27 to TRBJ2-5; TRBD2 aligns across 12 bases. The J segment lost 5 bases and the V segment lost 6 bases, leaving 7 bases of the junction unmatched. This CDR3 is 15 amino acids long. Germline V gene sequence: CDR1 MNHEY, CDR2 SMNVEV (reference sequence). The CDR3 is CASSRTSGIGETQYF. The CDR3 bases are TGTGCCAGCAGCAGGACTAGCGGGATAGGGGAGACCCAGTACTTC.

The chain joins TRBV19 to TRBJ1-5; possible D gene TRBD1, 5 bases. Germline CDR1 is LNHDA and CDR2 is SQIVND (reference sequence). V lost 6 bases, J lost 4 bases, and 16 bases lay in between. The CDR3 spans 15 residues. The CDR3 here is CASRLQQERNQPQHF. The CDR3 DNA follows: TGTGCCAGTAGGCTCCAACAGGAGAGAAATCAGCCCCAGCATTTT.

The gene calls are TRBV9 and TRBJ1-2; D uncertain. Germline CDR1 reads SGDLS; CDR2 reads YYNGEE. Trimming left V 0 bases short and J 3 bases short, with 12 bases between. The CDR3 extends over 15 amino acids. The DNA of the CDR3 is TGTGCCAGCAGCGTAGCGGCCACAATTTACTATGGCTACACCTTC. This gives the protein CASSVAATIYYGYTF.

The J gene is TRBJ2-2, the V gene TRBV27; TRBD1 is a possible D gene (6 bases). This CDR3 is 18 amino acids long. The germline V gene encodes CDR1 MNHEY and CDR2 SMNVEV (reference sequence). The germline V and J ends were trimmed by 5 bases and 3 bases, with 22 bases remaining between them. CDR3 protein: CASSPTSTGRGYTGELFF. Here the CDR3 DNA reads TGTGCCAGCAGTCCGACCTCGACAGGCCGAGGGTACACCGGGGAGCTGTTTTTT.